This T cell receptor beta chain comes out of a study of cytomegalovirus exposure and HLA in healthy donors. Whereas donors were nominally healthy upon sampling, unrecorded immune exposures were probable. Amplification used 60 Vbeta primers and 13 Jbeta primers. Assay used: immunoSEQ multiplex PCR; TCRdb lists only in-frame clones, some missing. The table shows some 170,000 clones, with 81% occurring only once. Study-wide points: Productive status was seen about 90% or about 30% of the time for most TCR beta V segments in an earlier analysis. In a later analysis, several top co-occurrence clusters appeared linked to parvovirus B19, influenza, CMV and Epstein-Barr virus.

Notes on this clone: Its antigen is still unknown.

V trimming: 5 bases; J trimming: 5 bases; junction bases outside the gene matches: 5. Germline V gene sequence: CDR1 SSHAT, CDR2 FNYEAQ (reference sequence). CDR3 size: 14 residues. The specimen was PBMCs. The rearrangement joins TRBV7-7 to TRBJ2-5, with 10 nucleotides matching TRBD1. The clonotype was recovered from a woman aged 18-29 years in good health and CMV-seropositive. CDR3 nucleotide sequence: TGTGCCAGCAGCACATCGGGACAGGGGGAGACCCAGTACTTC. Protein: CASSTSGQGETQYF.